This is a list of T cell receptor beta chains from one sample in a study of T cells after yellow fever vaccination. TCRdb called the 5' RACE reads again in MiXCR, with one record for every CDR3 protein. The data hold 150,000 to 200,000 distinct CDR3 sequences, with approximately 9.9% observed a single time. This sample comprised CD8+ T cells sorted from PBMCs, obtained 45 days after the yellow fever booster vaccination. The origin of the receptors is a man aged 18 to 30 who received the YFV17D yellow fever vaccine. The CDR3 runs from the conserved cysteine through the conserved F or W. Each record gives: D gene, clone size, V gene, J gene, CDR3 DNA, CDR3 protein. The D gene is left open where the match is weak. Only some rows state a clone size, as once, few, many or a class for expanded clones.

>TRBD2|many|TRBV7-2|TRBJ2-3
TGTGCCAGCAGGGGACTAGCGGGGAATACAGATACGCAGTATTTT
CASRGLAGNTDTQYF
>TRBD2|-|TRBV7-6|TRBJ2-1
TGTGCCAGCAGCCGAGCGGGGGGTTACAATGAGCAGTTCTTC
CASSRAGGYNEQFF
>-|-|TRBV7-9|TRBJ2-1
TGTGCCAGCAGCTTAGCGCCGGTAGCGAATGAGCAGTTCTTC
CASSLAPVANEQFF
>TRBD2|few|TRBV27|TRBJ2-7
TGTGCCAGCAGCGTACGGGGGGGGTACGAGCAGTACTTC
CASSVRGGYEQYF
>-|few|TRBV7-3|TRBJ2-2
TGTGCCAGCAGCTTAACTCCCAGATCGAACACCGGGGAGCTGTTTTTT
CASSLTPRSNTGELFF
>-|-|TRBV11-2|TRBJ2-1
TGTGCCAGCAGCTTAGATTGGAGCAGGGAGCAGTTCTTC
CASSLDWSREQFF
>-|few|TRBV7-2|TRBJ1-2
TGTGCCAGCAGCATTTTGTACGTGGGGTATGGCTACACCTTC
CASSILYVGYGYTF
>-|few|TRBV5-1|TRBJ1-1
TGCGCCAGCAGCTTGGGGGGCAGGGTCCACACTGAAGCTTTCTTT
CASSLGGRVHTEAFF
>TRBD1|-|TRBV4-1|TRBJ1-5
TGCGCCAGCAGCCAAGCGCCCCAGGGGGTCCAGCCCCAGCATTTT
CASSQAPQGVQPQHF
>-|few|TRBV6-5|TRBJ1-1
TGTGCCAGCAGAAGGACAGTTAACACTGAAGCTTTCTTT
CASRRTVNTEAFF
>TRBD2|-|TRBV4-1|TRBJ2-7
TGCGCCAGCAGCCAAGAATCTAGCGGGTCCTACGAGCAGTACTTC
CASSQESSGSYEQYF